This paragraph covers one T cell receptor (beta chain) sequence. Researchers sorted participants into cohorts using their self-reported clinical history. The data were obtained in a study of blood T cell repertoires in COVID-19. Turning to the study itself: PBMCs, B-cell-depleted T cells, or T cells provided the cDNA or gDNA that made up the material.

Sequencing used immunoSEQ multiplex PCR; TCRdb keeps in-frame clones, though not all of them. The data show some 240,000 clones, with approximately 84% seen just once and roughly 3.3% held by the top ten. V was pared by 3 bases and J by 2 bases, with 9 bases between. There are 14 residues in the CDR3. Germline V lookup: CDR1 SGHVS, CDR2 FQNEAQ. This TCR was recovered from a middle-aged woman with acute COVID-19. The chain is built from TRBV7-8 and TRBJ2-3; D ambiguous. Sequenced: PBMCs or T cells enriched from blood (not recorded which). The CDR3 DNA reads as TGTGCCAGCAGCTTTATCCGAGCCACAGATACGCAGTATTTT. Amino acid sequence: CASSFIRATDTQYF.